Described below is a single T cell receptor (beta chain) sequence and its context. The assay was immunoSEQ multiplex PCR, and TCRdb's table has in-frame clones only and misses some. The sample holds 250,000 or so clones; approximately 84% are singletons and the top ten take about 3.4%. The CDR3 is 17 residues long. Germline values: CDR1 MGHRA, CDR2 YSYEKL. The ends lost 4 bases at V and 0 bases at J; junction bases unmatched: 9. These data come from a study of blood T cell repertoires in COVID-19. Study at large: Samples taken during acute and convalescent COVID-19 were collected in the United States, Italy and Spain.

This clonotype was sampled from a man in his fifties or sixties who had recovered from COVID-19. This chain joins TRBV4-1 and TRBJ1-3; 7 bases map to TRBD1. The material sequenced was PBMCs or T cells enriched from blood (not recorded which). The CDR3 here is CASSPRQGYDSGNTIYF. CDR3 in DNA: TGCGCCAGCAGCCCCAGACAGGGCTACGACTCTGGAAACACCATATATTTT.